Listed below are T cell receptor beta chains from one sample, sequenced in a study of cytomegalovirus exposure and HLA in healthy donors. The method was immunoSEQ multiplex PCR; TCRdb's version includes in-frame clones alone and lacks a portion of them. The sample records 100,000 to 150,000 clones, over 70% being singletons. The material sequenced was PBMCs. These receptor sequences come from a woman aged 45 to 65 in good health and CMV-seronegative. Both conserved end residues are part of each CDR3. D genes are given only for firm matches. Expanded clones are given a class, and other clones once, few, many or no size at all.

TRBV27	once	.	TRBJ1-1	CASSQLFGRTEAFF	TGTGCCAGCAGCCAACTGTTTGGGCGAACTGAAGCTTTCTTT
TRBV7-9	.	.	TRBJ2-7	CSSSPEAAYEQYF	TGTTCCAGCAGCCCAGAGGCCGCGTACGAGCAGTACTTC
TRBV15	.	TRBD2	TRBJ2-7	CATSRGWLAEGTYEQYF	TGTGCCACCAGCAGGGGGTGGCTAGCGGAGGGGACCTACGAGCAGTACTTC
TRBV21-1	.	.	TRBJ2-7	CASSKQKTDIYYEQYF	TGTGCCAGCAGCAAACAAAAGACGGACATTTACTACGAGCAGTACTTC
TRBV9	few	.	TRBJ1-1	CASSVDDGRQTEAFF	TGTGCCAGCAGCGTAGATGATGGCCGACAGACTGAAGCTTTCTTT
TRBV25-1	.	.	TRBJ1-2	CASSESSGYGYTF	TGTGCCAGCAGTGAATCTTCGGGCTATGGCTACACCTTC
TRBV15	.	TRBD1	TRBJ2-5	CATSMTGSETQYF	TGTGCCACCAGCATGACAGGGTCAGAGACCCAGTACTTC
TRBV9	.	.	TRBJ1-3	CASSDSPLGWTSSGNTIYF	TGTGCCAGCAGCGACTCACCCCTCGGATGGACAAGCTCTGGAAACACCATATATTTT
TRBV7-2	.	TRBD1	TRBJ2-7	CASSRNTGVARSYF	TGTGCCAGCAGCCGAAATACAGGGGTCGCCCGCTCGTACTTC
TRBV7-3	.	TRBD2	TRBJ2-3	CASSSGLVTDTQYF	TGTGCCAGCAGCTCAGGACTAGTTACAGATACGCAGTATTTT
TRBV7-3	.	TRBD1	TRBJ1-1	CASSRMDRGRKTEAFF	TGTGCCAGCAGCCGAATGGACAGGGGGCGGAAGACTGAAGCTTTCTTT